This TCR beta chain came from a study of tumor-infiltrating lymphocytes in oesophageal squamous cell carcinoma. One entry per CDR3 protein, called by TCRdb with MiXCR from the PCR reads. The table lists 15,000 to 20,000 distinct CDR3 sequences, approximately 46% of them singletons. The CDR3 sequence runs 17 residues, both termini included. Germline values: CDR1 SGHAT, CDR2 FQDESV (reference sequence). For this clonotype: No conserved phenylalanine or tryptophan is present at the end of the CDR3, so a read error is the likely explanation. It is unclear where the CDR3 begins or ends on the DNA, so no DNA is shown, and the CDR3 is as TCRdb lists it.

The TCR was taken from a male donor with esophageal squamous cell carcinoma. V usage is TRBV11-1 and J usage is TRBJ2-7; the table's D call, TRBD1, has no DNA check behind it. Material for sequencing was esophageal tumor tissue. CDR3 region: CASRRPGQHNYGYTFGS.